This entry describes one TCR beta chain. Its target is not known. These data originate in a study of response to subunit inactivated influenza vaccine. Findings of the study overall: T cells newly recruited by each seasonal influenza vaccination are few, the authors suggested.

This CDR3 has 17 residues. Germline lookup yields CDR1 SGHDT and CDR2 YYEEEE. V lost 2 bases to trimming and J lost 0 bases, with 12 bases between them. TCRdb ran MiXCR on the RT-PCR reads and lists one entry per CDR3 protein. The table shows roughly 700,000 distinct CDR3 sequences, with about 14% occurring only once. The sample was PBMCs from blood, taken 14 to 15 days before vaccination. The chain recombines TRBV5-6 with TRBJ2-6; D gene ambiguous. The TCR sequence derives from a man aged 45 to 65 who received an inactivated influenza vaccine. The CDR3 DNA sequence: TGTGCCAGCAGCTTCCCTGGAGAGTACTCTGGGGCCAACGTCCTGACTTTC. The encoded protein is CASSFPGEYSGANVLTF.